The 5 T cell receptor beta chains reported below all come from one sample, sequenced in a study of siplizumab effects on memory and regulatory T cells. Some clones are missing from TCRdb's copy, which holds only in-frame ones; the method was immunoSEQ multiplex PCR. Among about 100,000 clones listed, about 94% were seen once. Material for sequencing was non-Treg CD4+ T cells sorted from blood. The origin of the receptors is a human donor in good health.

This chain's CDR3 is CASSLASGIHRETQYF. Here the CDR3 DNA reads TGTGCCAGCAGTTTGGCTAGCGGGATCCATCGGGAGACCCAGTACTTC. The chain joins TRBV28 to TRBJ2-5, with TRBD2 matching 9 bases. The V gene's germline CDR1 is MDHEN and CDR2 SYDVKM. Unmatched junction bases numbered 10, after V lost 3 bases and J lost 5 bases. The CDR3 is 16 residues long.

The rearrangement joins TRBV25-1 to TRBJ2-1; maybe TRBD1 (5 bases). V was trimmed by 1 base and J by 3 bases, leaving 10 bases between them. The CDR3 length is 15 residues. CDR1 is MGHDK, CDR2 SYGVNS, per germline. As DNA, the CDR3 is TGTGCCAGCAGTGAATTGGGGCCAAACTACAATGAGCAGTTCTTC. This sequence encodes CASSELGPNYNEQFF.

The chain links TRBV10-2 to TRBJ2-3; D uncertain. With 8 bases removed from V and 4 bases from J, the gap between germline ends came to 13 bases. CDR1 WSHSY and CDR2 SAAADI come from the germline V gene. There are 13 residues in the CDR3. The CDR3 coding sequence is TGCGCCAGCTCCTCTAGGGTTGCAGATACGCAGTATTTT. This gives the protein CASSSRVADTQYF.

The rearrangement links TRBV5-8 to TRBJ1-2; 7 bases are shared with TRBD1. The CDR3 contains 17 residues. The germline V gene has CDR1 SGHTS and CDR2 YDEGEE. The junction had 12 bases not matched to a gene; V was cut back by 0 bases and J by 4 bases. CDR3 protein: CASSLAGGDRSIYGYTF. CDR3 nucleotides: TGTGCCAGCAGCTTGGCGGGTGGGGACAGATCGATCTATGGCTACACCTTC.

The rearrangement links TRBV7-9 to TRBJ2-5, with TRBD2 identical over 10 bases. This CDR3 has 16 amino acids. The germline CDR1 and CDR2 sequences are SEHNR and FQNEAQ (reference sequence). The J segment lost 5 bases and the V segment lost 5 bases, leaving 11 bases of the junction unmatched. In DNA, the CDR3 is TGTGCCAGCAGCCCGGGGACTAGCGTTGTCTCGGAGACCCAGTACTTC. The encoded protein is CASSPGTSVVSETQYF.